Each of the 21 T cell receptor beta chains below was sequenced from the same sample in a study of cytomegalovirus exposure and HLA in healthy donors. TCRdb keeps only in-frame clones here, not all; method: immunoSEQ multiplex PCR. The sample lists about 130,000 clones, around 89% occurring once. The sample taken for sequencing was PBMCs. These TCRs come from a woman aged 25 to 45 in good health and CMV-seropositive.

The genes are TRBV29-1 and TRBJ2-5; 11 nucleotides line up with TRBD1. The germline CDR1 and CDR2 sequences are SQVTM and ANQGSEA. The V and J ends lost 7 bases and 5 bases, in that order; junction bases with no gene match: 9. CDR3 length: 14 residues. The CDR3 is CSARSGTGGETQYF. In nucleotides, the CDR3 is TGCAGCGCTCGATCCGGGACAGGGGGGGAGACCCAGTACTTC.

This clone occurred a few times. The chain uses TRBV19 and TRBJ1-6; 9 bases agree with TRBD1. Trimming removed 5 bases from V and 10 bases from J; junction bases left unmatched: 6. CDR1 LNHDA and CDR2 SQIVND come from the germline V gene (reference sequence). CDR3 length: 14 amino acids. CDR3 DNA: TGTGCCAGTAGTGGGACAGGGATGGCATCACCCCTCCACTTT. Its translation is CASSGTGMASPLHF.

V gene TRBV4-2 combines with J gene TRBJ2-3, with 7 bases lining up with TRBD2. The germline CDR1 and CDR2 sequences are LGHNA and YNFKEQ. CDR3 size: 12 residues. V was pared by 4 bases and J by 6 bases, with 1 base of the junction left unmatched. CDR3 amino acids: CASSLGGDTQYF. CDR3 DNA sequence: TGTGCCAGCAGCCTGGGGGGGGATACGCAGTATTTT.

The chain couples TRBV6-5 to TRBJ2-3; 7 bases are a match to TRBD2. Looked up from germline, CDR1 is MNHEY and CDR2 is SVGAGI. J lost 5 bases, V lost 0 bases, and 2 bases had no gene match. The CDR3 loop spans 14 amino acids. Written as DNA, the CDR3 is TGTGCCAGCAGTTACTCGACGGGGGGAGATACGCAGTATTTT. This codes for CASSYSTGGDTQYF.

The chain has TRBV7-2 and TRBJ1-6, with 8 positions matching TRBD1. The V segment lost 1 base and the J segment 7 bases; nucleotides outside the gene matches: 9. The CDR3 has 17 residues. Germline V CDR1 and CDR2: SGHTA, FQGNSA. The CDR3 sequence is CASSLVGAGGGNSPLHF. The CDR3 nucleotides are TGTGCCAGCAGCTTAGTTGGTGCAGGGGGCGGCAATTCACCCCTCCACTTT.

This clone was picked up one time. The genes are TRBV14 and TRBJ1-4; weak D call: TRBD1 (5 bases). Germline loops: CDR1 SGHDN, CDR2 FVKESK. The CDR3 covers 17 residues. V was cut by 0 bases and J by 0 bases, with 11 bases left in between. This chain's CDR3 is CASSQDLGPSTNEKLFF. The CDR3 DNA sequence: TGTGCCAGCAGCCAAGATCTGGGGCCATCAACTAATGAAAAACTGTTTTTT.

This chain joins TRBV5-6 and TRBJ1-4; D ambiguous. The V and J ends lost 2 bases and 7 bases respectively, with 15 bases between them. From germline, CDR1 is SGHDT and CDR2 YYEEEE. This CDR3 has 15 residues. The CDR3, as DNA: TGTGCCAGCAGCTTTGGAGGAGGGTTTGGTGAAAAACTGTTTTTT. Translation gives CASSFGGGFGEKLFF.

The chain combines TRBV15 with TRBJ2-5; D is possibly TRBD1 (5 bases). Trimming removed 1 base at V and 4 bases at J, with 7 bases between. CDR1 is LNHNV and CDR2 is YYDKDF in the germline V gene (reference sequence). The CDR3 consists of 13 residues. The CDR3 DNA sequence: TGTGCCACCAGCAGAGGTCAGGGAGAGACCCAGTACTTC. Its translation: CATSRGQGETQYF. The full variable domain, with the rest looked up from reference TRBV15 and TRBJ2-5, is DAMVIQNPRYQVTQFGKPVTLSCSQTLNHNVMYWYQQKSSQAPKLLFHYYDKDFNNEADTPDNFQSRRPNTSFCFLDIRSPGLGDTAMYLCATSRGQGETQYFGPGTRLLVL.

This chain connects TRBV29-1 to TRBJ2-1; 8 bases are a match to TRBD2. The CDR3 covers 16 residues. Germline V lookup: CDR1 SQVTM, CDR2 ANQGSEA. The trim removed 5 bases at V and 7 bases at J, leaving 16 bases unmatched. The CDR3 nucleotides are TGCAGCGTTTCCCCCTGGAGTGGGACTAGAGCTAATGAGCAGTTCTTC. This codes for CSVSPWSGTRANEQFF.

This clone turned up a few times. The J gene is TRBJ1-2, the V gene TRBV7-9, with D tentatively TRBD1 (5 bases). This CDR3 is 12 amino acids long. V was clipped by 1 base and J by 10 bases, with 10 bases between them. The germline V gene has CDR1 SEHNR and CDR2 FQNEAQ (reference sequence). The CDR3: CASSLVGGDYTF. CDR3 DNA sequence: TGTGCCAGCAGCTTAGTGGGGGGTGACTACACCTTC. The full variable domain, with the rest looked up from reference TRBV7-9 and TRBJ1-2, is DTGVSQNPRHKITKRGQNVTFRCDPISEHNRLYWYRQTLGQGPEFLTYFQNEAQLEKSRLLSDRFSAERPKGSFSTLEIQRTEQGDSAMYLCASSLVGGDYTFGSGTRLTVV.

This sequence joins TRBV27 and TRBJ1-5, with D possibly matching TRBD1 (6 bases). V was shortened by 6 bases and J by 0 bases, with 15 bases between the two germline ends. Germline values: CDR1 MNHEY, CDR2 SMNVEV (reference sequence). The CDR3 is made up of 16 amino acids. The CDR3: CASSRPTGISNQPQHF. CDR3 DNA: TGTGCCAGCAGCCGCCCCACAGGGATTAGCAATCAGCCCCAGCATTTT.

The chain has TRBV6-1 and TRBJ2-5, with 11 bases fitting TRBD1. CDR3 length: 14 amino acids. CDR1 MNHNS and CDR2 SASEGT come from the germline V gene. Germline trimming cut 6 bases from V and 5 bases from J; bases unmatched to any gene: 5. The CDR3 loop is CASRGTGGEETQYF. CDR3 bases: TGTGCCAGCAGAGGGACAGGGGGAGAGGAGACCCAGTACTTC.

Only one count was recorded for this clone. V usage is TRBV10-3 and J usage is TRBJ2-7; weak D call: TRBD2 (6 bases). The V gene's germline CDR1 is ENHRY and CDR2 SYGVKD. The CDR3 has 15 residues. The ends were cut back, 9 bases at V and 0 bases at J, with 18 bases in the middle. CDR3 loop: CAIAGTPVASYEQYF. The CDR3 region has the DNA TGTGCCATTGCCGGGACTCCCGTAGCCTCCTACGAGCAGTACTTC.

The rearrangement uses TRBV6-5 and TRBJ1-1, with 7 bases lining up with TRBD1. Germline V lookup: CDR1 MNHEY, CDR2 SVGAGI. The CDR3 consists of 13 residues. The ends lost 8 bases at V and 2 bases at J; junction bases unmatched: 5. The CDR3: CASRDSLNTEAFF. Written as DNA, the CDR3 is TGTGCCAGCCGGGACAGTCTAAACACTGAAGCTTTCTTT.

This clone was detected once. J is TRBJ2-3 and V is TRBV9, with unresolved D. Germline loops: CDR1 SGDLS, CDR2 YYNGEE. The ends were cut back, 7 bases at V and 2 bases at J, with 17 bases in the middle. The CDR3 spans 15 residues. The CDR3 nucleotides are TGTGCCAGCGGCCCAGGCTCCAAATCCACAGATACGCAGTATTTT. This gives the protein CASGPGSKSTDTQYF.

CDR3 protein: CASSLRMADTQYF. In nucleotides, the CDR3 is TGTGCCAGCAGCTTGAGGATGGCAGATACGCAGTATTTT. The V gene is TRBV7-2, the J gene TRBJ2-3; D not certain. This CDR3 is built from 13 residues. With 3 bases removed from V and 4 bases from J, the gap between germline ends came to 8 bases. The V gene's germline CDR1 is SGHTA and CDR2 FQGNSA.

V is TRBV15 and J is TRBJ2-5, with D perhaps TRBD2 (6 bases). The CDR3 has 13 amino acids. The ends were cut back, 8 bases at V and 2 bases at J, with 12 bases in the middle. Germline CDR1 and CDR2: LNHNV and YYDKDF (reference sequence). CDR3 in DNA: TGTGCCACCTCTATTAGCGGACAAGAGACCCAGTACTTC. This translates into CATSISGQETQYF. The variable domain in full, completed from reference TRBV15 and TRBJ2-5, reads DAMVIQNPRYQVTQFGKPVTLSCSQTLNHNVMYWYQQKSSQAPKLLFHYYDKDFNNEADTPDNFQSRRPNTSFCFLDIRSPGLGDTAMYLCATSISGQETQYFGPGTRLLVL.

The gene calls are TRBV6-1 and TRBJ1-5; D might be TRBD1 (5 bases). Germline loops: CDR1 MNHNS, CDR2 SASEGT. This CDR3 contains 15 residues. The V end was cut by 7 bases, the J end by 2 bases, with 15 bases between. As DNA, the CDR3 is TGTGCCAGCAATGCACGCGGGGCGGGCAATCAGCCCCAGCATTTT. It codes for CASNARGAGNQPQHF.

The chain couples TRBV7-9 to TRBJ2-1; 13 positions agree with TRBD2. Looked up from germline, CDR1 is SEHNR and CDR2 is FQNEAQ (reference sequence). The CDR3 consists of 18 residues. V was pared by 5 bases and J by 5 bases, with 12 bases of the junction left unmatched. The CDR3 sequence is CASSPRLAGGIGNNEQFF. In DNA, the CDR3 is TGTGCCAGCAGCCCCAGACTAGCGGGGGGAATTGGCAACAATGAGCAGTTCTTC.

The chain has TRBV5-1 and TRBJ2-3, with D possibly being TRBD1 (5 bases). The V end was cut by 0 bases, the J end by 3 bases, with 8 bases between. Germline values: CDR1 SGHRS, CDR2 YFSETQ. The CDR3 covers 14 residues. DNA for the CDR3: TGCGCCAGCAGCTTGGAACAGGTAACAGATACGCAGTATTTT. It codes for CASSLEQVTDTQYF.

This chain joins TRBV18 and TRBJ1-5, with unresolved D. Germline CDR1 and CDR2: KGHSH and LQKENI. This CDR3 is 14 amino acids long. The V gene lost 5 bases and the J gene lost 1 base, with 9 bases spanning the gap. CDR3 loop: CASSSTESNQPQHF. The CDR3 coding sequence is TGTGCCAGCTCATCCACGGAGAGCAATCAGCCCCAGCATTTT.